These T cell receptor beta chains were read from a single sample in a study of blood T cells in healthy people across ages. MiXCR, run by TCRdb on the 5' RACE reads, gives a single entry per CDR3 protein. The sample yields hundreds of thousands of distinct CDR3 sequences, 45% to 65% seen once. The source material was blood. These receptors all stem from a man in his sixties in good health. Each CDR3 is given with its conserved first and last residue. D genes are given only for firm matches. Expanded clones get a size class; other rows say once, few or many, or leave the size out.

v_call	clone_size	d_call	j_call	cdr3_aa	cdr3_nt
TRBV18	NA	NA	TRBJ2-7	CASSGTPGYEQYF	TGTGCCAGCTCAGGGACACCAGGGTACGAGCAGTACTTC
TRBV6-1	NA	NA	TRBJ1-5	CASSVVSDQPQHF	TGTGCCAGCAGTGTGGTGTCCGATCAGCCCCAGCATTTT
TRBV12-3/TRBV12-4	NA	TRBD2	TRBJ2-3	CASSMGLAGGTDTQYF	TGTGCCAGCAGTATGGGACTAGCGGGGGGCACAGATACGCAGTATTTT
TRBV7-2	few	NA	TRBJ1-4	CASSTNGLTLEKLFF	TGTGCCAGCAGCACCAACGGACTCACGCTCGAAAAACTGTTTTTT
TRBV19	NA	TRBD2	TRBJ2-1	CASSIGSGGNEQFF	TGTGCCAGTAGTATAGGTAGCGGGGGCAATGAGCAGTTCTTC
TRBV25-1	NA	NA	TRBJ2-6	CASSESWRGSGANVLTF	TGTGCCAGCAGTGAATCGTGGCGCGGCTCTGGGGCCAACGTCCTGACTTTC
TRBV20-1	NA	NA	TRBJ2-2	CSASGDLIGGTGELFF	TGCAGTGCTAGCGGGGACTTAATCGGCGGAACCGGGGAGCTGTTTTTT
TRBV7-2	NA	NA	TRBJ2-5	CASSFGGRRETQYF	TGTGCCAGCAGCTTCGGGGGGCGGAGGGAGACCCAGTACTTC
TRBV5-1	few	TRBD2	TRBJ2-1	CASSLDGGAYNEQFF	TGCGCCAGCAGCTTGGACGGGGGGGCCTACAATGAGCAGTTCTTC
TRBV2	NA	NA	TRBJ2-2	CASDRTANTGELFF	TGTGCCAGCGATCGGACAGCTAACACCGGGGAGCTGTTTTTT
TRBV7-2	NA	TRBD2	TRBJ2-3	CASSFPAGGADTQYF	TGTGCCAGCAGCTTTCCTGCGGGGGGGGCAGATACGCAGTATTTT
TRBV4-2	NA	NA	TRBJ2-1	CAIATGTGEGYNEQFF	TGTGCCATCGCGACTGGTACAGGGGAGGGCTACAATGAGCAGTTCTTC
TRBV12-3/TRBV12-4	NA	TRBD1	TRBJ2-1	CASSLAGGSDEQFF	TGTGCCAGCAGTTTGGCAGGGGGCTCGGATGAGCAGTTCTTC
TRBV5-1	once	TRBD2	TRBJ2-5	CASSAWTSGGVGTQYF	TGCGCCAGCAGCGCTTGGACTAGCGGGGGCGTAGGGACCCAGTACTTC
TRBV9	NA	NA	TRBJ1-5	CASSVGPTSNQPQHF	TGTGCCAGCAGCGTAGGACCGACTAGCAATCAGCCCCAGCATTTT
TRBV7-2	few	NA	TRBJ2-7	CASSLAGTDSYEQYF	TGTGCCAGCAGCCTGGCGGGGACAGACTCCTACGAGCAGTACTTC
TRBV24-1	NA	NA	TRBJ2-1	CATSDRRGEQFF	TGTGCCACCAGTGACCGGAGGGGTGAGCAGTTCTTC
TRBV7-2	many	NA	TRBJ2-3	CASSLLTSIGGTDTQYF	TGTGCCAGCAGCCTGCTCACCTCAATTGGGGGGACAGATACGCAGTATTTT
TRBV5-1	NA	TRBD1	TRBJ2-5	CASSFLGDRGPETQYF	TGCGCCAGCAGCTTCTTAGGCGACAGGGGGCCGGAGACCCAGTACTTC
TRBV28	NA	NA	TRBJ1-2	CAIGTGLDGYTF	TGTGCCATCGGGACGGGCTTGGATGGCTACACCTTC
TRBV12-3/TRBV12-4	NA	NA	TRBJ1-4	CASSLRPEGELFF	TGTGCCAGCAGTTTACGCCCCGAAGGTGAACTGTTTTTT
TRBV20-1	few	NA	TRBJ2-7	CSARAGRPYEQYF	TGCAGTGCTAGGGCAGGGAGGCCCTACGAGCAGTACTTC
TRBV6-6	NA	NA	TRBJ2-7	CASSSAGADPYEQYF	TGTGCCAGCAGTTCGGCGGGGGCGGACCCCTACGAGCAGTACTTC
TRBV27	NA	NA	TRBJ2-1	CASSSRDWNPEQFF	TGTGCCAGCAGTTCCCGGGACTGGAATCCTGAGCAGTTCTTT
TRBV20-1	NA	NA	TRBJ1-6	CSARANWGRDNSPLHF	TGCAGTGCTAGGGCTAACTGGGGGCGGGACAATTCACCCCTCCACTTT
TRBV4-1	NA	NA	TRBJ2-1	CASSQDRRGAGPEQFF	TGCGCCAGCAGCCAAGATCGGCGGGGCGCGGGTCCTGAGCAGTTCTTC
TRBV20-1	NA	TRBD2	TRBJ2-1	CSASTGTNNHEQFF	TGCAGTGCTAGTACCGGGACTAATAACCATGAGCAGTTCTTC
TRBV9	few	TRBD2	TRBJ2-5	CASSVPSGGEYQETQYF	TGTGCCAGCAGCGTACCGTCGGGGGGGGAGTACCAAGAGACCCAGTACTTC
TRBV14	NA	NA	TRBJ1-1	CASSRPDRNTEAFF	TGTGCCAGCAGCCGCCCGGACAGGAACACTGAAGCTTTCTTT
TRBV20-1	once	TRBD1	TRBJ1-4	CGGTGRANEKLFF	TGCGGTGGGACAGGTAGAGCTAATGAAAAACTGTTTTTT
TRBV20-1	NA	NA	TRBJ1-2	CSARVRTESPYGYTF	TGCAGTGCTAGAGTTCGTACAGAGTCTCCTTATGGCTACACCTTC
TRBV4-1	NA	NA	TRBJ2-7	CASSQGPGEGSYEQYF	TGCGCCAGCAGCCAAGGTCCAGGGGAGGGTTCCTACGAGCAGTACTTC
TRBV12-3/TRBV12-4	few	NA	TRBJ2-4	CASSLLAGVTKNIQYF	TGTGCCAGCAGTTTACTGGCAGGGGTTACCAAAAACATTCAGTACTTC
TRBV24-1	NA	NA	TRBJ1-1	CATGAGTGNTEAFF	TGTGCCACGGGGGCTGGGACGGGGAACACTGAAGCTTTCTTT
TRBV7-9	many	NA	TRBJ1-2	CASSLKMGATLGYTF	TGTGCCAGCAGCTTAAAAATGGGGGCCACACTTGGCTACACCTTC
TRBV25-1	NA	NA	TRBJ2-3	CASSLVGGATDTQYF	TGTGCCAGCAGTTTAGTGGGGGGGGCCACAGATACGCAGTATTTT
TRBV7-2	NA	TRBD1	TRBJ1-3	CASSLLDRDSGNTIYF	TGTGCCAGCAGCCTCCTGGACAGGGACTCTGGAAACACCATATATTTT
TRBV12-3/TRBV12-4	NA	NA	TRBJ2-1	CASSPGERSQRGNEQFF	TGTGCCAGCAGTCCAGGGGAGCGAAGCCAGAGGGGCAATGAGCAGTTCTTC
TRBV18	NA	NA	TRBJ1-2	CASSPARDLYGYTF	TGTGCCAGCTCACCGGCCAGGGACCTCTATGGCTACACCTTC
TRBV7-9	NA	NA	TRBJ2-5	CASSSEYQGTQYF	TGTGCCAGCAGCTCAGAATACCAAGGAACCCAGTACTTC
TRBV18	NA	TRBD1	TRBJ2-7	CASSPLMGQGTYEQYF	TGTGCCAGCTCACCACTAATGGGACAGGGAACCTACGAGCAGTACTTC
TRBV12-3/TRBV12-4	few	TRBD2	TRBJ2-3	CASSSAGTSVTDTQYF	TGTGCCAGCAGTTCGGCCGGGACTAGCGTGACAGATACGCAGTATTTT
TRBV18	NA	NA	TRBJ2-4	CASSPQGPYREQYF	TGTGCCAGCTCACCACAGGGCCCCTATAGGGAGCAGTACTTC
TRBV5-1	NA	NA	TRBJ1-2	CASRGVGVSDYGYTF	TGCGCCAGCCGGGGCGTGGGGGTGAGCGACTATGGCTACACCTTC
TRBV15	NA	NA	TRBJ1-5	CATSRALIGQLNQPQHF	TGTGCCACCAGCAGAGCTCTTATAGGACAACTGAATCAGCCCCAGCATTTT
TRBV18	NA	NA	TRBJ2-5	CASSPGPQATQYF	TGTGCCAGCTCACCAGGCCCTCAAGCGACCCAGTACTTC
TRBV7-2	NA	NA	TRBJ2-7	CASRPPGARSTQYF	TGTGCCAGCAGACCCCCTGGGGCCCGATCCACCCAGTACTTC
TRBV7-2	NA	NA	TRBJ1-5	CASSLSLAQPQHF	TGTGCCAGCAGCTTATCGCTAGCTCAGCCCCAGCATTTT